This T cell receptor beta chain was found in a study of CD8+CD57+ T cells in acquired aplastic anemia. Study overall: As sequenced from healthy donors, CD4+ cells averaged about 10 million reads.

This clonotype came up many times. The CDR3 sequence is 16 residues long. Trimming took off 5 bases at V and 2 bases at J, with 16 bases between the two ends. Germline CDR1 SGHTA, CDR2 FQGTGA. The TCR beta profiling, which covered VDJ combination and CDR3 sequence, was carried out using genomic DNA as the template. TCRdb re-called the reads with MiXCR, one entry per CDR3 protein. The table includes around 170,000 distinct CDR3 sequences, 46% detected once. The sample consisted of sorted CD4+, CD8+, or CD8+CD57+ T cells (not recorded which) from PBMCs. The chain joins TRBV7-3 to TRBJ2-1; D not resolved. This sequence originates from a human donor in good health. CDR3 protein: CASSLRPHLPYNEQFF. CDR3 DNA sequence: TGTGCCAGCAGCCTACGTCCCCATTTACCCTACAATGAGCAGTTCTTC.